This entry lists 32 T cell receptor beta chains sequenced from one sample in a study of blood T cell repertoires in COVID-19. The table came from immunoSEQ multiplex PCR; TCRdb's copy has only in-frame clones and leaves some out. Altogether roughly 210,000 clones are present, about 85% being singletons, with the ten largest covering more than 9%. What was sequenced was peripheral blood. Receptors were obtained from a woman aged 80 or over with COVID-19, enrolled during active disease.

The chain recombines TRBV5-4 with TRBJ2-5, with D possibly being TRBD1 (5 bases). The CDR3 length is 15 residues. From germline, CDR1 is SGHNT and CDR2 YYREEE (reference sequence). V was clipped by 1 base and J by 1 base, with 11 bases between them. The CDR3 sequence is CASSLRIGAQETQYF. As DNA, the CDR3 is TGTGCCAGCAGCTTGAGGATTGGGGCCCAAGAGACCCAGTACTTC.

V usage is TRBV28 and J usage is TRBJ2-5, with 7 bases fitting TRBD1. Germline CDR1 reads MDHEN; CDR2 reads SYDVKM. After removal of 3 bases from V and 8 bases from J, the junction contained 9 bases not matched to a gene. This CDR3 region has 14 residues. CDR3 in amino acids: CASSLPGTVDTQYF. The CDR3 coding sequence is TGTGCCAGCAGTTTGCCCGGGACAGTTGATACCCAGTACTTC.

The chain links TRBV19 to TRBJ1-4, with D hard to call. In germline, CDR1 is LNHDA, CDR2 SQIVND (reference sequence). V shed 9 bases and J shed 0 bases, with 8 bases lying between them. The CDR3 runs to 13 residues. CDR3 coding DNA: TGTGCCAGCATGACTGCAACTAATGAAAAACTGTTTTTT. Translation: CASMTATNEKLFF.

J is TRBJ2-5 and V is TRBV6-5; D not certain. The CDR3 loop spans 11 amino acids. Germline assignment: CDR1 MNHEY and CDR2 SVGAGI. The ends were cut back, 6 bases at V and 7 bases at J, with 9 bases in the middle. CDR3 nucleotide sequence: TGTGCCAGCAGCACCAGAGGGACCCAGTACTTC. It encodes CASSTRGTQYF.

This rearrangement joins TRBV9 to TRBJ1-4; D is possibly TRBD1 (5 bases). The CDR3 spans 15 residues. With 1 base removed from V and 4 bases from J, the gap between germline ends came to 11 bases. Germline CDR1 is SGDLS and CDR2 is YYNGEE. For the CDR3, the DNA is TGTGCCAGCAGCGTATATGGGGGGTTTAATGAAAAACTGTTTTTT. This encodes CASSVYGGFNEKLFF.

The rearrangement links TRBV11-2 to TRBJ2-5, with 7 bases identical to TRBD2. J was trimmed by 1 base and V by 5 bases; bases with no gene match: 4. The germline V gene has CDR1 SGHAT and CDR2 FQNNGV. The CDR3 runs 14 residues. Here the CDR3 reads CASSQRGIQETQYF. The CDR3 DNA sequence: TGTGCCAGCAGCCAGCGGGGTATCCAAGAGACCCAGTACTTC.

V gene TRBV19 combines with J gene TRBJ2-1; D uncertain. The germline CDR1 and CDR2 sequences are LNHDA and SQIVND (reference sequence). The CDR3 contains 16 residues. The V and J ends lost 0 bases and 4 bases respectively, with 13 bases between them. In DNA, the CDR3 is TGTGCCAGTAGTATAGATCGAGGTCCGCCATACAATGAGCAGTTCTTC. It specifies CASSIDRGPPYNEQFF.

This clone was detected only once. The chain couples TRBV24-1 to TRBJ1-2; TRBD1 might be the D (6 bases). This CDR3 comprises 15 residues. Germline-derived CDR1 and CDR2 are KGHDR and SFDVKD. Trimming took off 2 bases at V and 3 bases at J, with 12 bases between the two ends. CDR3 bases: TGTGCCACCAGTGATTCTATCGCAGGGGACTATGGCTACACCTTC. Protein: CATSDSIAGDYGYTF.

The chain joins TRBV6-5 to TRBJ2-3; 9 nucleotides line up with TRBD1. CDR3 length equals 15 residues. The trim removed 6 bases at V and 4 bases at J, leaving 8 bases unmatched. The germline V gene encodes CDR1 MNHEY and CDR2 SVGAGI. CDR3 nucleotide sequence: TGTGCCAGCAGCCCGGGACAGGGAGGTTCAGATACGCAGTATTTT. Protein: CASSPGQGGSDTQYF.

The chain uses TRBV24-1 and TRBJ2-5; no firm D call. CDR1 and CDR2 (germline): KGHDR, SFDVKD. V lost 1 base and J lost 4, with 3 bases in between. The CDR3 is made up of 12 amino acids. CDR3 sequence (DNA): TGTGCCACCAGTGATTTCGGAGAGACCCAGTACTTC. Translation gives CATSDFGETQYF.

The genes are TRBV7-2 and TRBJ1-2, with no clear D. CDR1 and CDR2 from the germline V gene are SGHTA and FQGNSA. This CDR3 region has 15 residues. Trimming removed 2 bases at V and 7 bases at J, with 17 bases between. The CDR3 is CASSLMGGLSGGYTF. The CDR3, as DNA: TGTGCCAGCAGCTTAATGGGCGGATTAAGCGGTGGCTACACCTTC. Complete variable domain (other parts from reference TRBV7-2 and TRBJ1-2): GAGVSQSPSNKVTEKGKDVELRCDPISGHTALYWYRQSLGQGLEFLIYFQGNSAPDKSGLPSDRFSAERTGGSVSTLTIQRTQQEDSAVYLCASSLMGGLSGGYTFGSGTRLTVV.

This clone was detected once. CDR3 region: CASSTTAGGNEQFF. In DNA, the CDR3 is TGCGCCAGCAGCACTACCGCGGGGGGGAATGAGCAGTTCTTC. The chain carries TRBV5-1 and TRBJ2-1, with 9 bases fitting TRBD2. After removal of 4 bases from V and 7 bases from J, the junction contained 6 bases not matched to a gene. The germline CDR1 and CDR2 sequences are SGHRS and YFSETQ. This CDR3 comprises 14 residues.

V and J are TRBV18 and TRBJ2-6; a possible D gene is TRBD1 (6 bases). CDR1 KGHSH and CDR2 LQKENI come from the germline V gene. V shed 2 bases and J shed 0 bases, with 14 bases lying between them. The CDR3 runs 18 residues. The CDR3 spells CASSPTTGTLSGANVLTF. The CDR3 DNA follows: TGTGCCAGCTCACCAACGACAGGAACTCTCTCTGGGGCCAACGTCCTGACTTTC.

This chain joins TRBV27 and TRBJ1-5, with a tentative D call TRBD1 (6 bases). The germline gives CDR1 MNHEY, CDR2 SMNVEV (reference sequence). V lost 1 base to trimming and J lost 0 bases, with 7 bases between them. The CDR3 sequence is 15 residues long. The DNA for the CDR3 is TGTGCCAGCAGTTTATTGGGGGCTAGCAATCAGCCCCAGCATTTT. Its translation is CASSLLGASNQPQHF.

V is TRBV11-1 and J is TRBJ2-1; a weak D match, TRBD2 (7 bases). Per germline, CDR1 SGHAT and CDR2 FQDESV (reference sequence). This CDR3 spans 16 amino acids. Trimming removed 5 bases from V and 0 bases from J, with 14 bases in between. CDR3 protein: CASSPIGGASYNEQFF. In DNA, the CDR3 is TGTGCCAGCAGCCCCATTGGGGGGGCCTCCTACAATGAGCAGTTCTTC.

J is TRBJ2-7 and V is TRBV9, with a tentative D call TRBD1 (7 bases). The CDR3 is 13 residues long. Germline assignment: CDR1 SGDLS and CDR2 YYNGEE. The germline V and J ends were trimmed by 10 bases and 0 bases, with 14 bases remaining between them. Here the CDR3 reads CAGGDSHSYEQYF. Here the CDR3 DNA reads TGTGCCGGCGGGGACAGCCACTCCTACGAGCAGTACTTC.

This clone has a count of ten or more. This rearrangement joins TRBV10-3 to TRBJ2-7; D may be TRBD2 (5 bases). This CDR3 is built from 14 residues. Deletions cut 4 bases from V and 3 bases from J, with 13 bases between. Per germline, CDR1 ENHRY and CDR2 SYGVKD. The CDR3 DNA sequence: TGTGCCATCAGTGGAGGGCCGGATCGCTACGAGCAGTACTTC. This translates into CAISGGPDRYEQYF.

The chain carries TRBV2 and TRBJ2-5; weak D call: TRBD1 (6 bases). The germline V gene encodes CDR1 SNHLY and CDR2 FYNNEI. Deletions cut 0 bases from V and 5 bases from J, with 13 bases between. The CDR3 contains 15 residues. The CDR3: CASSEAGAVGETQYF. CDR3 coding DNA: TGTGCCAGCAGTGAAGCGGGGGCTGTCGGGGAGACCCAGTACTTC.

The DNA of the CDR3 is TGTGCCAGTGCCTCTAGCTCTGGAAACACCATATATTTT. Translated, it gives CASASSSGNTIYF. The rearrangement joins TRBV9 to TRBJ1-3; D gene uncertain. This CDR3 comprises 13 residues. In germline, CDR1 is SGDLS, CDR2 YYNGEE. V lost 8 bases and J 0 bases, leaving 9 bases between the germline ends.

This chain links TRBV2 with TRBJ2-1, with TRBD1 as a possible D gene (6 bases). This CDR3 is built from 13 residues. V lost 8 bases and J lost 4, with 12 bases in between. Germline CDR1 and CDR2: SNHLY and FYNNEI. The CDR3: CASGLDSYNEQFF. DNA for the CDR3: TGTGCCAGCGGGTTGGACAGTTACAATGAGCAGTTCTTC.

This clone was recorded once. The rearrangement links TRBV5-1 to TRBJ1-2, with D perhaps TRBD1 (6 bases). The V end lost 4 bases, the J end lost 6 bases, and 13 bases lay between the germline ends. The V gene's germline CDR1 is SGHRS and CDR2 YFSETQ. There are 13 residues in the CDR3. The CDR3 here is CASSRDNSDGYTF. The CDR3 DNA sequence: TGCGCCAGCAGCCGGGACAACTCAGATGGCTACACCTTC.

The chain carries TRBV5-1 and TRBJ1-1; 7 bases line up with TRBD1. Germline lookup yields CDR1 SGHRS and CDR2 YFSETQ. V trimming: 2 bases; J trimming: 1 base; junction bases outside the gene matches: 11. CDR3 length: 17 amino acids. The DNA of the CDR3 is TGCGCCAGCAGCTTACGGGACAGTTCATATGGGAACACTGAAGCTTTCTTT. Translation gives CASSLRDSSYGNTEAFF.

The rearrangement links TRBV6-6 to TRBJ2-1; TRBD2 matches at 10 bases. Trimming at V came to 5 bases and at J to 5 bases, leaving 3 bases not matched to a gene. Germline V gene data show CDR1 as MNHNY and CDR2 as SVGAGI (reference sequence). There are 14 residues in the CDR3. The CDR3, as DNA: TGTGCCAGCAGTCAAGCGGGGGGGAACAATGAGCAGTTCTTC. This sequence encodes CASSQAGGNNEQFF.

This chain joins TRBV6-6 and TRBJ2-3; weak D call: TRBD1 (6 bases). V lost 4 bases and J 2 bases, leaving 10 bases between the germline ends. Germline CDR1 and CDR2: MNHNY and SVGAGI (reference sequence). This CDR3 region has 14 residues. CDR3 nucleotides: TGTGCCAGCAGTTGGGACATATACACAGATACGCAGTATTTT. Translated: CASSWDIYTDTQYF.

V usage is TRBV27 and J usage is TRBJ2-3; 8 nucleotides line up with TRBD2. Germline CDR1 and CDR2: MNHEY and SMNVEV (reference sequence). The V segment lost 2 bases and the J segment 1 base; nucleotides outside the gene matches: 11. The CDR3 spans 18 residues. The CDR3, as DNA: TGTGCCAGCAGTTTAGGGCGACTAGTCGGGGGGGGCACAGATACGCAGTATTTT. This sequence encodes CASSLGRLVGGGTDTQYF.

V and J are TRBV20-1 and TRBJ2-2, with D possibly being TRBD1 (5 bases). The germline CDR1 and CDR2 sequences are DFQATT and SNEGSKA (reference sequence). Trimming took off 3 bases at V and 5 bases at J, with 13 bases between the two ends. The CDR3 spans 14 residues. CDR3: CSASRDSLTGELFF. The CDR3, as DNA: TGCAGTGCTAGTAGAGACAGTTTGACCGGGGAGCTGTTTTTT.

J is TRBJ2-1 and V is TRBV5-1; 8 nucleotides line up with TRBD1. The ends lost 2 bases at V and 8 bases at J; junction bases unmatched: 6. This CDR3 is built from 14 residues. CDR1 and CDR2 (germline): SGHRS, YFSETQ. The CDR3 DNA reads TGCGCCAGCAGCTTAGGACAGGGATTCGATGAGCAGTTCTTC. This sequence encodes CASSLGQGFDEQFF.

This chain links TRBV24-1 with TRBJ1-2; D is perhaps TRBD1 (6 bases). Germline assignment: CDR1 KGHDR and CDR2 SFDVKD. The V and J ends lost 6 bases and 4 bases respectively, with 8 bases between them. This CDR3 comprises 12 residues. The CDR3 sequence is CATSLQGYGYTF. The CDR3, as DNA: TGTGCCACCAGTTTACAGGGCTATGGCTACACCTTC.

The chain has TRBV30 and TRBJ2-7; D call uncertain. Germline V CDR1 and CDR2: GTSNPN, SVGIG (reference sequence). The CDR3 has 13 residues. The germline V and J ends were trimmed by 0 bases and 3 bases, with 9 bases remaining between them. Here the CDR3 DNA reads TGTGCCTGGAGTGTAAACAGATACTACGAGCAGTACTTC. This encodes CAWSVNRYYEQYF.

V and J are TRBV5-1 and TRBJ1-2; D gene uncertain. This CDR3 spans 13 amino acids. Trimming shortened V by 4 bases and J by 8 bases, and 15 bases separated the two germline ends. In germline, CDR1 is SGHRS, CDR2 YFSETQ. In DNA, the CDR3 is TGCGCCAGCAGCGCGTTGGGCGAGTTGGGCTACACCTTC. Translating gives CASSALGELGYTF.

The chain employs TRBV7-8 and TRBJ1-2, with TRBD1 matching over 7 bases. The CDR3 runs 14 residues. CDR1 is SGHVS, CDR2 FQNEAQ, per germline. Trimming at V came to 0 bases and at J to 4 bases, leaving 2 bases not matched to a gene. CDR3 in DNA: TGTGCCAGCAGCTTAGCGGAGGGGGCCTATGGCTACACCTTC. Translating it yields CASSLAEGAYGYTF.

The CDR3 DNA is TGTGCCACCAGCCGAGGACTAGAGCTCAATGAGCAGTTCTTC. Protein: CATSRGLELNEQFF. V is TRBV24-1 and J is TRBJ2-1; 7 nucleotides line up with TRBD2. Germline V gene data show CDR1 as KGHDR and CDR2 as SFDVKD. CDR3 length equals 14 residues. Trimming at V came to 7 bases and at J to 6 bases, leaving 8 bases not matched to a gene.